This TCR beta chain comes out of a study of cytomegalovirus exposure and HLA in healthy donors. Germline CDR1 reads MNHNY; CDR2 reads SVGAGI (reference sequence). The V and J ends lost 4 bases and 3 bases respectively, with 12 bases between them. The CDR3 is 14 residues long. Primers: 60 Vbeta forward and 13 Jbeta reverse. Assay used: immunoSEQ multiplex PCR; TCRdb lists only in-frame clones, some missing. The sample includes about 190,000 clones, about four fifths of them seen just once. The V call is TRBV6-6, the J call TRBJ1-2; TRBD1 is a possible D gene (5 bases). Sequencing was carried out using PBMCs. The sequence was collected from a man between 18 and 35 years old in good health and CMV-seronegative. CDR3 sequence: CASSSPDRYYGYTF. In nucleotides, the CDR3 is TGTGCCAGCAGTTCGCCCGACAGATACTATGGCTACACCTTC.